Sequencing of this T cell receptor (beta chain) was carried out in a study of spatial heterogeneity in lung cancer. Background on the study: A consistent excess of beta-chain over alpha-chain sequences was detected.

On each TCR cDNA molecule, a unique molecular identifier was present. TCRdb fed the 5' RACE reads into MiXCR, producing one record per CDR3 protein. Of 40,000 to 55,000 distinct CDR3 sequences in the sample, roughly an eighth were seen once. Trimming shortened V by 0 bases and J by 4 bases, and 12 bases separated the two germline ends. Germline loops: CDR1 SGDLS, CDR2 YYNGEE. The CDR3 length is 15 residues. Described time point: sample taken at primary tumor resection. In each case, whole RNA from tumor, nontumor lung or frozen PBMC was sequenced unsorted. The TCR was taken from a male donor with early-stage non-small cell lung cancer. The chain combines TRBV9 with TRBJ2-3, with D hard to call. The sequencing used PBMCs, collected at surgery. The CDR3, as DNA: TGTGCCAGCAGCGTAGCCCCAGGAGAGCCAGATACGCAGTATTTT. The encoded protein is CASSVAPGEPDTQYF.